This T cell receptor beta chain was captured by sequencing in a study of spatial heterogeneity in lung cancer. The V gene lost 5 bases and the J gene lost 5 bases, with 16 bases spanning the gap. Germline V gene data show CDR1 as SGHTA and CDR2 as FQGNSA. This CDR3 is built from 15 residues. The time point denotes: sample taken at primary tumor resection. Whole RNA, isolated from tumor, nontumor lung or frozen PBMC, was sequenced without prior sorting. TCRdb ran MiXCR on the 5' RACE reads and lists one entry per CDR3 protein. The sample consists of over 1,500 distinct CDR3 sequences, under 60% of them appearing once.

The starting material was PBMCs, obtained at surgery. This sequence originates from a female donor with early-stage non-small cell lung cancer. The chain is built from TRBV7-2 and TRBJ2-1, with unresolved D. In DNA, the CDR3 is TGTGCCAGCAGCCGTCAGACGAATCGGGACAATGAGCAGTTCTTC. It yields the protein CASSRQTNRDNEQFF. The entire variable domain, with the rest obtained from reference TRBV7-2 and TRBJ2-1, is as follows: GAGVSQSPSNKVTEKGKDVELRCDPISGHTALYWYRQSLGQGLEFLIYFQGNSAPDKSGLPSDRFSAERTGGSVSTLTIQRTQQEDSAVYLCASSRQTNRDNEQFFGPGTRLTVL.